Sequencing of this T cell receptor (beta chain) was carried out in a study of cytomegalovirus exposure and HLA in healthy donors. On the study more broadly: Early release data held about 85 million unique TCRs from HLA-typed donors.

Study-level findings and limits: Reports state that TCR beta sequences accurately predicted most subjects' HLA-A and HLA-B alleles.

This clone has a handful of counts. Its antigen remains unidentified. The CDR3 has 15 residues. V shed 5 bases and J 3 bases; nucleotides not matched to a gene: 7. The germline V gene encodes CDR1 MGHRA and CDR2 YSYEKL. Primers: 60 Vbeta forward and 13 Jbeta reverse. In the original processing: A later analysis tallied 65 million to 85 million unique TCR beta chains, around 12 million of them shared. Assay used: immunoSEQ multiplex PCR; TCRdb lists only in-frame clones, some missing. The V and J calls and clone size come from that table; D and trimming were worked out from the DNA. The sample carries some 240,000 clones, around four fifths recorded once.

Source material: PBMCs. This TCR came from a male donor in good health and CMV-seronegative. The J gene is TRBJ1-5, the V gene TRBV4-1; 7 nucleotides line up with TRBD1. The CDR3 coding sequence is TGCGCCAGCAGCGGTACAACAGGGGTCAATCAGCCCCAGCATTTT. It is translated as CASSGTTGVNQPQHF.